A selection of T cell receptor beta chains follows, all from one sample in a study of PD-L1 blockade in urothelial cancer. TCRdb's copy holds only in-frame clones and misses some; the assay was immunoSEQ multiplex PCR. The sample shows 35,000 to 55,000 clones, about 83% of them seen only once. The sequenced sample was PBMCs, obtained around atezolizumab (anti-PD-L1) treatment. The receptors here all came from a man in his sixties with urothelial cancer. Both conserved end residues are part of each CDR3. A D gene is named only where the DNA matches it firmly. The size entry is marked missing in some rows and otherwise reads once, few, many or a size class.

cdr3_nt: TGTGCCAGCAGCTTGGCCCGGCCGGGGAGGGAAACCTACAATGAGCAGTTCTTC
cdr3_aa: CASSLARPGRETYNEQFF
d_call: TRBD2
v_call: TRBV5-4
cdr3_length: 18
j_call: TRBJ2-1
clone_size: NA

cdr3_nt: TGTGCCAGCAGCCCCCAGGGGCAGTTGAGAAGGTTCTTC
cdr3_aa: CASSPQGQLRRFF
d_call: NA
v_call: TRBV9
cdr3_length: 13
j_call: TRBJ2-1
clone_size: NA

cdr3_nt: TGTGCCAGCAGACAAAGGGGGCTCGGTGGCTACACCTTC
cdr3_aa: CASRQRGLGGYTF
d_call: TRBD1
v_call: TRBV2
cdr3_length: 13
j_call: TRBJ1-2
clone_size: few

cdr3_nt: TGTGCCAGCAGATGGACAGGTAATAATTCACCCCTCCACTTT
cdr3_aa: CASRWTGNNSPLHF
d_call: TRBD1
v_call: TRBV7-9
cdr3_length: 14
j_call: TRBJ1-6
clone_size: NA

cdr3_nt: TGTGCCAGCAATTCGGGACTAGCGGAGAGCTCTGGGGCCAACGTCCTGACTTTC
cdr3_aa: CASNSGLAESSGANVLTF
d_call: TRBD2
v_call: TRBV2
cdr3_length: 18
j_call: TRBJ2-6
clone_size: NA

cdr3_nt: TGTGCCAGCGAGAGGGACCGTGGACAGGCCCGAGAAAAACTGTTTTTT
cdr3_aa: CASERDRGQAREKLFF
d_call: TRBD1
v_call: TRBV2
cdr3_length: 16
j_call: TRBJ1-4
clone_size: NA

cdr3_nt: TGTGCCAGCAGTTTACCCCGGCCGACTAGCGGGGGGGCGGTTCGTGGCACAGATACGCAGTATTTT
cdr3_aa: CASSLPRPTSGGAVRGTDTQYF
d_call: TRBD2
v_call: TRBV28
cdr3_length: 22
j_call: TRBJ2-3
clone_size: once

cdr3_nt: TGTGCCAGCTCACCTGGAGGGGGCGACTATGGCTACACCTTC
cdr3_aa: CASSPGGGDYGYTF
d_call: TRBD1
v_call: TRBV18
cdr3_length: 14
j_call: TRBJ1-2
clone_size: NA

cdr3_nt: TGTGCCAGCAGCAAAGGGACACTCCTCCCTTTTGGCTACACCTTC
cdr3_aa: CASSKGTLLPFGYTF
d_call: NA
v_call: TRBV21-1
cdr3_length: 15
j_call: TRBJ1-2
clone_size: NA

cdr3_nt: TGTGCCAGCAGCTTGGTTCTGACAGGTTCAACGCCCCAGCATTTT
cdr3_aa: CASSLVLTGSTPQHF
d_call: NA
v_call: TRBV5-8
cdr3_length: 15
j_call: TRBJ1-5
clone_size: NA

cdr3_nt: TGCAGCGTTCCAACCCGGGGAACGCAGTATTTT
cdr3_aa: CSVPTRGTQYF
d_call: NA
v_call: TRBV29-1
cdr3_length: 11
j_call: TRBJ2-3
clone_size: once

cdr3_nt: TGTGCCAGCAGCGGTAGCAGGGGTGTTAATGAAAAACTGTTTTTT
cdr3_aa: CASSGSRGVNEKLFF
d_call: NA
v_call: TRBV7-9
cdr3_length: 15
j_call: TRBJ1-4
clone_size: once

cdr3_nt: TGCGCCAGCAGCTTCGGCGGAGAAATCGGGGAGCTGTTTTTT
cdr3_aa: CASSFGGEIGELFF
d_call: NA
v_call: TRBV5-1
cdr3_length: 14
j_call: TRBJ2-2
clone_size: once

cdr3_nt: TGTGCCAGCAGTTACGGGTCGAGGGTTGCAGATACGCAGTATTTT
cdr3_aa: CASSYGSRVADTQYF
d_call: NA
v_call: TRBV6-6
cdr3_length: 15
j_call: TRBJ2-3
clone_size: NA

cdr3_nt: TGCGCCAGCAGCCATGCCCGGGGGGGCGGGACAGGGGGCCCTAGCACCTTC
cdr3_aa: CASSHARGGGTGGPSTF
d_call: TRBD1
v_call: TRBV4-1
cdr3_length: 17
j_call: TRBJ1-2
clone_size: NA

cdr3_nt: TGCGCCAGCAGCTTGGGGGGAGATCTCAACTATGGCTACACCTTC
cdr3_aa: CASSLGGDLNYGYTF
d_call: NA
v_call: TRBV5-1
cdr3_length: 15
j_call: TRBJ1-2
clone_size: NA

cdr3_nt: TGCAGTGCTCAGAGCACAGATACGCAGTATTTT
cdr3_aa: CSAQSTDTQYF
d_call: NA
v_call: TRBV20-1
cdr3_length: 11
j_call: TRBJ2-3
clone_size: NA

cdr3_nt: TGTGCCAGTAGTGTAGGACAGGGGAATGGCTACACCTTC
cdr3_aa: CASSVGQGNGYTF
d_call: TRBD1
v_call: TRBV19
cdr3_length: 13
j_call: TRBJ1-2
clone_size: NA

cdr3_nt: TGTGCCACCAGCATAGGGGTGGGGCATCTAAACAATGAGCAGTTCTTC
cdr3_aa: CATSIGVGHLNNEQFF
d_call: NA
v_call: TRBV15
cdr3_length: 16
j_call: TRBJ2-1
clone_size: NA

cdr3_nt: TGTGCCAGTAGTGAAGCATTTAATGAAAAACTGTTTTTT
cdr3_aa: CASSEAFNEKLFF
d_call: NA
v_call: TRBV19
cdr3_length: 13
j_call: TRBJ1-4
clone_size: NA

cdr3_nt: TGTGCCAGCAGCCGCGGACAGGGGATCGAGACCCAGTACTTC
cdr3_aa: CASSRGQGIETQYF
d_call: TRBD1
v_call: TRBV6-5
cdr3_length: 14
j_call: TRBJ2-5
clone_size: NA

cdr3_nt: TGTGCCAGCAGCTTGGCCGGGACTAGCGGGCAAGAGACCCAGTACTTC
cdr3_aa: CASSLAGTSGQETQYF
d_call: TRBD2
v_call: TRBV5-4
cdr3_length: 16
j_call: TRBJ2-5
clone_size: NA

cdr3_nt: TGTGCCAGCACTCCGACACCGAACACCGGGGAGCTGTTTTTT
cdr3_aa: CASTPTPNTGELFF
d_call: NA
v_call: TRBV2
cdr3_length: 14
j_call: TRBJ2-2
clone_size: NA

cdr3_nt: TGTGCCATCAGTGAGTACTCGGGGGCAGATACGCAGTATTTT
cdr3_aa: CAISEYSGADTQYF
d_call: NA
v_call: TRBV10-3
cdr3_length: 14
j_call: TRBJ2-3
clone_size: NA

cdr3_nt: TGCGCCAGCAGCTTGTTGCCCGGGACAGATAATTCACCCCTCCACTTT
cdr3_aa: CASSLLPGTDNSPLHF
d_call: TRBD1
v_call: TRBV5-1
cdr3_length: 16
j_call: TRBJ1-6
clone_size: NA

cdr3_nt: TGCGCCAGCACCCCGCTTGAGGAGCCCATGGAGACAGAGACCCAGTACTTC
cdr3_aa: CASTPLEEPMETETQYF
d_call: NA
v_call: TRBV10-1
cdr3_length: 17
j_call: TRBJ2-5
clone_size: NA

cdr3_nt: TGTGCCACTACAGGGGGCAAGGGAGATACGCAGTATTTT
cdr3_aa: CATTGGKGDTQYF
d_call: TRBD1
v_call: TRBV10-3
cdr3_length: 13
j_call: TRBJ2-3
clone_size: NA

cdr3_nt: TGTGCCAGCAGCTTATGGCCCCAGGGGGAGCAGTACTTC
cdr3_aa: CASSLWPQGEQYF
d_call: NA
v_call: TRBV7-2
cdr3_length: 13
j_call: TRBJ2-7
clone_size: few

cdr3_nt: TGTGCCAGCAGCCAGGCCGGGACAGTTAATGAAAAACTGTTTTTT
cdr3_aa: CASSQAGTVNEKLFF
d_call: TRBD1
v_call: TRBV7-8
cdr3_length: 15
j_call: TRBJ1-4
clone_size: NA

cdr3_nt: TGTGCCAGCAGTGAAATTCTGGCTAGCGGGACCCAAGAGACCCAGTACTTC
cdr3_aa: CASSEILASGTQETQYF
d_call: TRBD2
v_call: TRBV2
cdr3_length: 17
j_call: TRBJ2-5
clone_size: NA

cdr3_nt: TGTGCCAGCAGTTTACGACGAAGGACAGGGGGAGTGGAGCTGTTTTTT
cdr3_aa: CASSLRRRTGGVELFF
d_call: TRBD1
v_call: TRBV28
cdr3_length: 16
j_call: TRBJ2-2
clone_size: NA

cdr3_nt: TGTGCCAGTAGTTTAGACCCGGGGTATGGCTACACCTTC
cdr3_aa: CASSLDPGYGYTF
d_call: NA
v_call: TRBV19
cdr3_length: 13
j_call: TRBJ1-2
clone_size: NA

cdr3_nt: TGTGCCAGCACTAACCGCAAGGAGGGGGCGCAGGGCTACACCTTC
cdr3_aa: CASTNRKEGAQGYTF
d_call: TRBD1
v_call: TRBV6-6
cdr3_length: 15
j_call: TRBJ1-2
clone_size: NA

cdr3_nt: TGTGCCAGCAGCCATCGCAAGACAGGGGGGAACTATGGCTACACCTTC
cdr3_aa: CASSHRKTGGNYGYTF
d_call: TRBD1
v_call: TRBV14
cdr3_length: 16
j_call: TRBJ1-2
clone_size: NA

cdr3_nt: TGTGCCAGCAGCTATGGACAGGGCTCCTACAATGAGCAGTTCTTC
cdr3_aa: CASSYGQGSYNEQFF
d_call: TRBD1
v_call: TRBV7-6
cdr3_length: 15
j_call: TRBJ2-1
clone_size: NA

cdr3_nt: TGTGCCAGCAGTGGGGGACAGGTCACTGAAGCTTTCTTT
cdr3_aa: CASSGGQVTEAFF
d_call: TRBD1
v_call: TRBV6-1
cdr3_length: 13
j_call: TRBJ1-1
clone_size: NA

cdr3_nt: TGTGCCAGCAGCCAAGCCGGGACAGACCCATCCTACGAGCAGTACTTC
cdr3_aa: CASSQAGTDPSYEQYF
d_call: TRBD1
v_call: TRBV4-2
cdr3_length: 16
j_call: TRBJ2-7
clone_size: NA

cdr3_nt: TGTGCCAGCAGCCCCGGGGGGGAGCTGTTTTTT
cdr3_aa: CASSPGGELFF
d_call: NA
v_call: TRBV11-2
cdr3_length: 11
j_call: TRBJ2-2
clone_size: NA

cdr3_nt: TGTGCCAGCAGTCCACCGCGTACGCCAGGGGCGGCTTTCTTT
cdr3_aa: CASSPPRTPGAAFF
d_call: NA
v_call: TRBV2
cdr3_length: 14
j_call: TRBJ1-1
clone_size: once

cdr3_nt: TGTGCCAGCAGCTTAGGGGGGCGGGCAGATACGCAGTATTTT
cdr3_aa: CASSLGGRADTQYF
d_call: NA
v_call: TRBV7-9
cdr3_length: 14
j_call: TRBJ2-3
clone_size: NA

cdr3_nt: TGTGCCAGCCCACCGGCAGGGGGCTTCTATGGCTACACCTTC
cdr3_aa: CASPPAGGFYGYTF
d_call: TRBD1
v_call: TRBV7-2
cdr3_length: 14
j_call: TRBJ1-2
clone_size: NA

cdr3_nt: TGTGCCAGCAGTACGGGAGGGGGACAGGGAGAAAAACTGTTTTTT
cdr3_aa: CASSTGGGQGEKLFF
d_call: TRBD1
v_call: TRBV2
cdr3_length: 15
j_call: TRBJ1-4
clone_size: once

cdr3_nt: TGCGCCAGCAGCCCATTAGTTGGCGGGGTAGATGGCTACACCTTC
cdr3_aa: CASSPLVGGVDGYTF
d_call: NA
v_call: TRBV5-1
cdr3_length: 15
j_call: TRBJ1-2
clone_size: NA

cdr3_nt: TGTGCCAGCCGAAGACCAGGGGTACGGGAAAAACTGTTTTTT
cdr3_aa: CASRRPGVREKLFF
d_call: NA
v_call: TRBV28
cdr3_length: 14
j_call: TRBJ1-4
clone_size: NA

cdr3_nt: TGTGCCAGCAGCGCAGTGGGAGGGGCTAGCACAGATACGCAGTATTTT
cdr3_aa: CASSAVGGASTDTQYF
d_call: TRBD2
v_call: TRBV11-2
cdr3_length: 16
j_call: TRBJ2-3
clone_size: NA

cdr3_nt: TGCGCCAGCAGCCAAGATGCCAGGGGAAATTACGAGCAGTACTTC
cdr3_aa: CASSQDARGNYEQYF
d_call: NA
v_call: TRBV4-1
cdr3_length: 15
j_call: TRBJ2-7
clone_size: NA

cdr3_nt: TGTGCCAGCAGACAGGGCCGATTTAATTCACCCCTCCACTTT
cdr3_aa: CASRQGRFNSPLHF
d_call: NA
v_call: TRBV7-6
cdr3_length: 14
j_call: TRBJ1-6
clone_size: NA

cdr3_nt: TGCGCCAGCAGCTTTGGGACTGCCAGCTCCTACGAGCAGTACTTC
cdr3_aa: CASSFGTASSYEQYF
d_call: NA
v_call: TRBV5-1
cdr3_length: 15
j_call: TRBJ2-7
clone_size: NA

cdr3_nt: TGTGCCAGCAGCTTAAAGCCGCAGGGCGACTCCTATAATTCACCCCTCCACTTT
cdr3_aa: CASSLKPQGDSYNSPLHF
d_call: NA
v_call: TRBV7-8
cdr3_length: 18
j_call: TRBJ1-6
clone_size: NA

cdr3_nt: TGTGCAAGTCGCTTAGCGCTAGGGGGGGGCTTTGAAAAACTGTTTTTT
cdr3_aa: CASRLALGGGFEKLFF
d_call: NA
v_call: TRBV12-2
cdr3_length: 16
j_call: TRBJ1-4
clone_size: NA

cdr3_nt: TGTGCCAGTAGTACCTCGACAGGGGGAGAAGAGACCCAGTACTTC
cdr3_aa: CASSTSTGGEETQYF
d_call: TRBD1
v_call: TRBV19
cdr3_length: 15
j_call: TRBJ2-5
clone_size: NA

cdr3_nt: TGCAGCGTGGGAGGGGGGAGGTGGGATACGCAGTATTTT
cdr3_aa: CSVGGGRWDTQYF
d_call: NA
v_call: TRBV29-1
cdr3_length: 13
j_call: TRBJ2-3
clone_size: NA

cdr3_nt: TGCGCCAGCAGCCAAGATCCTCTGGGACAGGGTACTGAAGCTTTCTTT
cdr3_aa: CASSQDPLGQGTEAFF
d_call: TRBD1
v_call: TRBV4-1
cdr3_length: 16
j_call: TRBJ1-1
clone_size: once